This T cell receptor (beta chain) was retrieved from a study of blood T cell repertoires in COVID-19. Per the original methods: For nucleated cells, counts were estimated from reference gene primer amplification. Profiling relied on immunoSEQ multiplex PCR, and the TCRdb table lists in-frame clones only, not all of them. For V, J and clone size, that table is used; D and trimming come from the DNA. This sample has about 130,000 clones; around 80% occur once, and the top ten carry 5% to 7%. CDR1 SGHRS and CDR2 YFSETQ come from the germline V gene. This CDR3 region has 15 residues. V lost 7 bases and J lost 5, with 16 bases in between. Donors in Cohort 3 counted as recovered after two negative PCRs, clearance, or symptom resolution.

Sample: PBMCs or T cells enriched from blood (not recorded which). The chain has TRBV5-1 and TRBJ1-6; maybe TRBD1 (6 bases). The sequence was collected from a woman aged 45-65 years who had recovered from COVID-19. CDR3 loop: CASRKDSPNNSPLHF. The CDR3 nucleotides are TGCGCCAGCCGTAAGGACAGCCCAAATAATTCACCCCTCCACTTT. The entire variable domain, with the rest obtained from reference TRBV5-1 and TRBJ1-6, is as follows: KAGVTQTPRYLIKTRGQQVTLSCSPISGHRSVSWYQQTPGQGLQFLFEYFSETQRNKGNFPGRFSGRQFSNSRSEMNVSTLELGDSALYLCASRKDSPNNSPLHFGNGTRLTVT.